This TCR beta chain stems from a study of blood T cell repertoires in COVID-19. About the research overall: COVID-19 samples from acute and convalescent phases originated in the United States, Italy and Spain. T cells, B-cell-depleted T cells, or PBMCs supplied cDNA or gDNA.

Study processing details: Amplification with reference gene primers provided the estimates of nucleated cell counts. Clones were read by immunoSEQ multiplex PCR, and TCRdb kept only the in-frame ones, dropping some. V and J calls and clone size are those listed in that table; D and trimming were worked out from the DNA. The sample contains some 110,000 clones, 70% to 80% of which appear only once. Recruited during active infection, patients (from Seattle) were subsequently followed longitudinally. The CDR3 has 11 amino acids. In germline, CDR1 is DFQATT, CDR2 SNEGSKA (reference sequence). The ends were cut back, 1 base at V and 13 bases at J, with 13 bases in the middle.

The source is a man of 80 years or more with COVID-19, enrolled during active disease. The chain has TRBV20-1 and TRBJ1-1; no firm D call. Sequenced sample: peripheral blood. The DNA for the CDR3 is TGCAGTGCTAGAGTGGACTACGGGAGTTTCTTT. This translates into CSARVDYGSFF.